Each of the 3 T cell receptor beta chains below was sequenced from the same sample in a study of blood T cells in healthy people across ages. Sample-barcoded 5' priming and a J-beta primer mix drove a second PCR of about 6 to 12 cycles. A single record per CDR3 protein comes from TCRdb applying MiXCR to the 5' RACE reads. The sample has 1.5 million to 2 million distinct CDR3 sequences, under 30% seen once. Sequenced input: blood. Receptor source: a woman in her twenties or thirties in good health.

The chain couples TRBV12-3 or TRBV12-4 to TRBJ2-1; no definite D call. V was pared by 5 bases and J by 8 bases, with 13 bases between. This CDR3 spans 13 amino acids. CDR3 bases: TGTGCCAGCAGTCTCAGTACCACGTATGAGCAGTTCTTC. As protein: CASSLSTTYEQFF.

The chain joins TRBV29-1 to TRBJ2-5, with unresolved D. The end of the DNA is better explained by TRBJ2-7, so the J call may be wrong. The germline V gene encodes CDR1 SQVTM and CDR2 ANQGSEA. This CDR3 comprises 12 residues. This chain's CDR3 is CSVRQASDEQYF. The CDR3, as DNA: TGCAGCGTTCGCCAGGCGTCTGACGAGCAGTACTTC.

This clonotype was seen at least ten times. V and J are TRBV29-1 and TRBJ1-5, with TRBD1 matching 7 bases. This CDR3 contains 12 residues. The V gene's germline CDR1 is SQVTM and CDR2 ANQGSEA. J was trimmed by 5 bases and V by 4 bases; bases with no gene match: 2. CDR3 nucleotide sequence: TGCAGCGTTGGGACAGGAGATCAGCCCCAGCATTTT. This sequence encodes CSVGTGDQPQHF.